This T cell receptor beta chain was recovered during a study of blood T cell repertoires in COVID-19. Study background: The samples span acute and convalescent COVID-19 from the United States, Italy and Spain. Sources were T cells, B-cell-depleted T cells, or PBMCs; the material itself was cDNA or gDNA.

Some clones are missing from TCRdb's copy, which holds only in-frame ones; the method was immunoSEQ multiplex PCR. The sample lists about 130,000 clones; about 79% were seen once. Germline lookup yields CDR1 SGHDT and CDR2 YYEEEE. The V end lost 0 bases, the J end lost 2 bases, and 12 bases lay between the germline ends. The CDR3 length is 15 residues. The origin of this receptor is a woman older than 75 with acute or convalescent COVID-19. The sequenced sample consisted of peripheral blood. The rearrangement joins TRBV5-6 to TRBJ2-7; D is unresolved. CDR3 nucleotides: TGTGCCAGCAGCTTGGCCCAGGCCTATACCTACGAGCAGTACTTC. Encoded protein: CASSLAQAYTYEQYF.